This T cell receptor beta chain comes out of a study of shared clonotypes between healthy human individuals (dated by TCRdb to the early 2020s). Background on the whole study: The cohort included three men and two women between 18 and 49 years of age. For each donor, CD4 naive and CD4 memory were each given three plates, CD8 naive was given two plates, and CD8 memory was given one plate. To estimate repertoire size and how much clonotypes are shared between individuals, the study performed deep sequencing of blood TCR repertoires from roughly five healthy adults. Different laboratories and diverse techniques were used to prepare libraries and sequence TCR repertoires, to increase sequencing depth and limit assay-specific biases. Per donor, leukapheresis produced somewhere between about 0.85 and 9.5 billion PBMCs.

TCR CDR3 regions were amplified from genomic DNA by multiplex PCR using the deep immunoSEQ assay. Genomic DNA extracted from each cell subset was distributed evenly over all wells of several immunoSEQ 96-well plates, and each plate served as one replicate. For sorted subsets, each replicate PCR was loaded with approximately 200 ng genomic DNA, equivalent to 25,000 to 35,000 T cell genomes. The purified libraries were quantified using a Qubit 3.0 fluorometer, sized with a Bioanalyzer 2100, and then quantified again using the KAPA Library Quantification kit. Each immunoSEQ 96-well plate was sequenced on its own single-read 150-cycle Illumina NextSeq 550 flow cell. The original methods were these. The immunoSEQ output contained only junctional sequences without quality scores, so filtering could not match that applied to full-length reads. Sequences were annotated with PyIR, a Python wrapper for IgBLAST v1.9, and V/J genes and CDR3 were assigned using IMGT germline references. Reads with weak V/J assignments (E-value above 1e-6), missing CDR3, stop codons, out-of-frame junctions, or ambiguous translated residues were removed. V3J clonotypes were defined as sequences sharing an identical inferred V gene, J gene, and CDR3 amino acid sequence. Percentage overlap between repertoires was calculated by dividing the number of shared unique clonotypes by the size of the smaller repertoire. Repertoire richness was assessed with RTK rarefaction, the Chao1 estimator, and Recon v2.1 estimates of unobserved clonotypes. Generation probabilities for all TCRbeta clonotypes obtained by the gDNA method from a handful of donors were computed using OLGA. TCRdb retrieved this table from immuneACCESS and kept in-frame rearrangements only. Not all clones are present; in checked studies, unresolved V genes account for under half, and no reason is known for the remainder. The V and J calls and clone size were taken over from that table, and D and trimming were inferred from the DNA. This sample gives over a million clones in total; 95% to 97% of them show up just once. Roughly 1.2% of the sample is in the top ten clones.

A remark on this clone: Its antigen has not been determined. No base quality information exists; no much larger clone differs at one position.

The germline V gene (reference sequence) specifies SGHNT as CDR1 and YYREEE as CDR2. V lost 3 bases and J lost 1 base, and the count of bases not matched to a germline gene is 8. The CDR3 spans 18 residues, from the cysteine through the phenylalanine. Left in the record is the CDR3 DNA by itself, 54 bases read in frame from the first base. Donors were healthy HIV-negative adults with no recently reported acute infections or vaccinations. Every donor was a Caucasian adult residing in Nashville, Tennessee, USA. CD4+ T cells were enriched by magnetic negative selection, after which naive cells were positively selected on CD45RA and the negative fraction was taken as the memory subset. Blood was obtained by leukapheresis, after which PBMCs were separated by Ficoll-Histopaque density gradient centrifugation and cryopreserved in liquid nitrogen vapor phase. Analytical flow cytometry was used to check the purity and quantity of each magnetically sorted T cell population. Each sorted fraction had its genomic DNA isolated and then quantified by UV absorbance on a Nanodrop 2000c.

What the authors observed across the whole study: Sampling was restricted to blood, and TCR repertoires in tissue are likely to differ from TCR repertoires in blood. The small number of donors limited the genetic and exposure-history diversity represented. Based on pairwise subsampling, the degree of clonotype sharing among donors was expected to be affected by sequencing depth. Estimated clonotype richness was generally larger for naive than for memory subsets. Even with the large sequencing depth, rarefaction of the sorted-subset datasets indicated that sequencing was incomplete. Across a few donors, approximately 4.9% of naive CD4, approximately 3.5% of naive CD8, 2% to 2.5% of memory CD4, and roughly 0.4% of memory CD8 clonotypes were shared. Higher generation probabilities were observed for clonotypes shared by all four sorted-subset donors than for non-shared clonotypes.

The sequenced sample was naive CD4+ T cells sorted from blood. In light of the paper, this sample's cell subset or site label describes: CD45RA+ positively selected. The chain is assembled from TRBV5-4 and TRBJ2-1; 12 of the junction bases match TRBD2. The clonotype was recovered from a man between 25 and 39 years old in good health. The CDR3 corresponds to CASSSVNGLAGSYNEQFF. Here is the DNA: TGTGCCAGCAGCTCAGTAAATGGACTAGCGGGGTCCTACAATGAGCAGTTCTTC.